Shown below are 24 T cell receptor beta chains from a single sample sequenced in a study of human T cells and chemical hapten exposure. Described time point: pre-sensitization, week 0. Regarding treatment: therapeutic diphenylcyclopropenone sensitization with weekly scalp DPC. TCRdb re-analysed the RACE reads in MiXCR, keeping a single row per CDR3 protein. The sample shows 62,000 or so distinct CDR3 sequences, roughly 9.7% of them seen only once. Sequencing used whole blood, obtained in connection with sensitization to the hapten diphenylcyclopropenone (DPC). Every receptor here comes from a woman aged 45-65 years with alopecia areata. Some clones in this sample may be carry-over from other donors' samples.

This clonotype was seen many times. This rearrangement joins TRBV4-3 to TRBJ2-1; D uncertain. Trimming cost V 0 bases and J 5 bases, with 5 bases left between them. The CDR3 loop spans 13 amino acids. The germline CDR1 and CDR2 sequences are LGHNA and YSLEER. CDR3 coding DNA: TGCGCCAGCAGCCAAGAGGCAGACAATGAGCAGTTCTTC. Translation gives CASSQEADNEQFF.

This clonotype was seen at least ten times. For the CDR3, the DNA is TGTGCCAGCAGCACACAGGGAGCTGGAAACACCATATATTTT. Amino acids: CASSTQGAGNTIYF. The rearrangement links TRBV7-2 to TRBJ1-3, with a tentative D call TRBD1 (6 bases). Germline CDR1 is SGHTA and CDR2 is FQGNSA. The CDR3 length is 14 residues. V was pared by 5 bases and J by 2 bases, with 10 bases between.

V and J are TRBV18 and TRBJ2-7; weak D call: TRBD1 (5 bases). Trimming removed 4 bases at V and 0 bases at J, with 10 bases between. The CDR3 runs 14 residues. CDR1 KGHSH and CDR2 LQKENI come from the germline V gene. CDR3 residues: CASSLMDNSYEQYF. CDR3 nucleotides: TGTGCCAGCTCACTTATGGACAACTCCTACGAGCAGTACTTC.

The J gene is TRBJ2-5, the V gene TRBV2; possibly TRBD1 for D (5 bases). Germline CDR1 and CDR2: SNHLY and FYNNEI. This CDR3 has 13 amino acids. V gave up 6 bases and J gave up 5 bases, with 13 bases separating them. The CDR3 spells CASRIGVRETQYF. The DNA for the CDR3 is TGTGCCAGCAGGATAGGGGTTCGCGAGACCCAGTACTTC.

The sample holds a few counts of this clonotype. This chain joins TRBV7-2 and TRBJ1-5; D is undetermined. Germline V gene sequence: CDR1 SGHTA, CDR2 FQGNSA. CDR3 length: 13 amino acids. Trimming left V 5 bases short and J 2 bases short, with 7 bases between. Here the CDR3 DNA reads TGTGCCAGCAGCGCGCAGGGCAATCAGCCCCAGCATTTT. Translated: CASSAQGNQPQHF.

The chain recombines TRBV29-1 with TRBJ2-5, with 8 nucleotides matching TRBD1. V shed 6 bases and J 2 bases; nucleotides not matched to a gene: 5. Germline values: CDR1 SQVTM, CDR2 ANQGSEA. This CDR3 has 13 amino acids. The CDR3 coding sequence is TGCAGCGTAGCGGACAGGGCACAAGAGACCCAGTACTTC. This sequence encodes CSVADRAQETQYF. Looking up the rest from reference TRBV29-1 and TRBJ2-5 gives the full variable domain: SAVISQKPSRDICQRGTSLTIQCQVDSQVTMMFWYRQQPGQSLTLIATANQGSEATYESGFVIDKFPISRPNLTFSTLTVSNMSPEDSSIYLCSVADRAQETQYFGPGTRLLVL.

The sample holds many counts of this clonotype. V usage is TRBV12-3 or TRBV12-4 and J usage is TRBJ1-5, with D possibly being TRBD1 (6 bases). V dropped 6 bases and J dropped 1 base, with 13 bases sitting between them. The CDR3 loop spans 15 amino acids. The CDR3 nucleotides are TGTGCCAGCAGCCTTCAGGGACAAAGCAATCAGCCCCAGCATTTT. Translation gives CASSLQGQSNQPQHF.

This clonotype was picked up many times. V is TRBV20-1 and J is TRBJ2-4; 7 nucleotides match TRBD1. The CDR3 loop spans 15 amino acids. Unmatched junction bases numbered 8, after V lost 3 bases and J lost 3 bases. Germline loops: CDR1 DFQATT, CDR2 SNEGSKA (reference sequence). The CDR3 region has the DNA TGCAGTGCTAGTTCACAGGGGAAGGTCAAAAACATTCAGTACTTC. As protein: CSASSQGKVKNIQYF.

This clonotype was found many times. The chain combines TRBV27 with TRBJ1-5, with TRBD1 matching 9 bases. Germline V CDR1 and CDR2: MNHEY, SMNVEV (reference sequence). The CDR3 totals 15 residues. V gave up 5 bases and J gave up 4 bases; unmatched junction bases: 6. The CDR3 loop is CASSRGDRVNQPQHF. The DNA of the CDR3 is TGTGCCAGCAGTCGAGGGGACAGGGTGAATCAGCCCCAGCATTTT.

This sequence joins TRBV6-1 and TRBJ1-3; no definite D call. This CDR3 is built from 15 residues. The germline V and J ends were trimmed by 7 bases and 0 bases, with 13 bases remaining between them. Looked up from germline, CDR1 is MNHNS and CDR2 is SASEGT. CDR3 nucleotides: TGTGCCAGCACCATAAGGCATGGCTCTGGAAACACCATATATTTT. It yields the protein CASTIRHGSGNTIYF.

The chain couples TRBV30 to TRBJ2-7; 12 bases match TRBD2. V lost 3 bases, J lost 2 bases, and 5 bases stayed unmatched. Germline values: CDR1 GTSNPN, CDR2 SVGIG (reference sequence). This CDR3 is 15 amino acids long. This chain's CDR3 is CAWSNLAGGTYEQYF. CDR3 DNA: TGTGCCTGGAGCAACCTAGCGGGAGGGACCTACGAGCAGTACTTC. Filled out from reference TRBV30 and TRBJ2-7, the complete variable domain reads SQTIHQWPATLVQPVGSPLSLECTVEGTSNPNLYWYRQAAGRGLQLLFYSVGIGQISSEVPQNLSASRPQDRQFILSSKKLLLSDSGFYLCAWSNLAGGTYEQYFGPGTRLTVT.

The V and J genes are TRBV9 and TRBJ2-2, with 12 bases fitting TRBD1. The germline CDR1 and CDR2 sequences are SGDLS and YYNGEE. The CDR3 totals 17 residues. J gave up 4 bases and V 3 bases, and 7 bases lay outside the gene matches. The CDR3 coding sequence is TGTGCCAGCAGCGGACCGGGACAGGGGGCGTCCACCGGGGAGCTGTTTTTT. Protein product: CASSGPGQGASTGELFF.

This clonotype was observed many times. The chain links TRBV5-1 to TRBJ2-2; 11 positions match TRBD2. Germline CDR1 reads SGHRS; CDR2 reads YFSETQ. With V trimmed by 2 bases and J by 0 bases, 0 bases remained unmatched. The CDR3 extends over 16 amino acids. The CDR3 sequence: CASSLLAGANTGELFF. The CDR3 nucleotides read TGCGCCAGCAGCTTACTAGCGGGAGCGAACACCGGGGAGCTGTTTTTT.

This clonotype was seen repeatedly, ten times or more. The CDR3 DNA is TGTGCCACCCAGGGATTCGACGATGAATCGACCGGGGAGCTGTTTTTT. Its translation: CATQGFDDESTGELFF. The rearrangement joins TRBV2 to TRBJ2-2; D is perhaps TRBD1 (5 bases). The CDR3 covers 16 residues. Deletions cut 10 bases from V and 5 bases from J, with 23 bases between. Germline CDR1 SNHLY, CDR2 FYNNEI.

The table lists this clonotype with many counts. The chain employs TRBV3-1 and TRBJ1-2; D unclear. Trimming removed 5 bases from V and 1 base from J, with 5 bases in between. This CDR3 contains 12 residues. Germline lookup yields CDR1 LGHDT and CDR2 YNNKEL (reference sequence). This chain's CDR3 is CASSSVNYGYTF. CDR3 bases: TGTGCCAGCAGCTCAGTTAACTATGGCTACACCTTC.

The chain uses TRBV2 and TRBJ2-5, with 7 bases aligning to TRBD1. CDR1 is SNHLY and CDR2 is FYNNEI in the germline V gene. V shed 4 bases and J 2 bases; nucleotides not matched to a gene: 7. This CDR3 contains 15 residues. The CDR3 here is CASSVGQLDQETQYF. Written as DNA, the CDR3 is TGTGCCAGCAGTGTGGGACAGCTCGATCAAGAGACCCAGTACTTC.

This clonotype was counted at least ten times. In nucleotides, the CDR3 is TGCAGCACGGCTAGTTTTGGAGATGGGACCCAGTACTTC. This translates into CSTASFGDGTQYF. The V call is TRBV29-1, the J call TRBJ2-5; D uncertain. CDR3 length equals 13 residues. CDR1 and CDR2 (germline): SQVTM, ANQGSEA. Trimming cost V 8 bases and J 7 bases, with 20 bases left between them.

There are many counts of this clonotype. The chain recombines TRBV28 with TRBJ1-1; 7 bases line up with TRBD1. The CDR3 is 15 residues long. J was trimmed by 5 bases and V by 1 base; bases with no gene match: 7. Germline V gene data show CDR1 as MDHEN and CDR2 as SYDVKM. CDR3 nucleotide sequence: TGTGCCAGCAGTTTATTAACAGGGGCGAAGACTGAAGCTTTCTTT. Amino acids: CASSLLTGAKTEAFF.

This clonotype has at least ten counts. The genes are TRBV7-2 and TRBJ1-1; TRBD1 matches 8 bases. Trimming took 4 bases from V and 11 from J; bases not matched to a gene: 9. Per the germline V gene, CDR1 is SGHTA and CDR2 is FQGNSA. The CDR3 contains 13 residues. CDR3 bases: TGTGCCAGCAGCTCTCTGGACAGGGACGACGCTTTCTTT. This encodes CASSSLDRDDAFF.

V is TRBV7-2 and J is TRBJ1-4; maybe TRBD1 (5 bases). CDR1 is SGHTA, CDR2 FQGNSA, per germline. The CDR3 is 14 amino acids. V lost 3 bases and J 7 bases, leaving 12 bases between the germline ends. For the CDR3, the DNA is TGTGCCAGCAGCTTCCCGGGGCGGGGTGAAAAACTGTTTTTT. Its translation is CASSFPGRGEKLFF.

This clonotype was recorded many times. The V gene is TRBV12-3 or TRBV12-4, the J gene TRBJ2-1; TRBD1 matches at 9 bases. The CDR3 loop spans 15 amino acids. Trimming at V came to 3 bases and at J to 6 bases, leaving 6 bases not matched to a gene. CDR3 sequence (DNA): TGTGCCAGCAGTTTTATCGGACAGGGGCGCAATGAGCAGTTCTTC. As protein: CASSFIGQGRNEQFF.

The gene calls are TRBV18 and TRBJ1-4, with TRBD1 matching 7 bases. V shed 6 bases and J 5 bases; nucleotides not matched to a gene: 9. Germline CDR1 reads KGHSH; CDR2 reads LQKENI. CDR3 length: 15 amino acids. Here the CDR3 reads CASSTPGQRNEKLFF. The DNA for the CDR3 is TGTGCCAGCTCGACTCCGGGACAGCGAAATGAAAAACTGTTTTTT.

This clonotype occurred many times. CDR3 loop: CASSNHPSRGDTEAFF. CDR3 DNA: TGTGCCAGCAGCAACCACCCCTCCCGGGGCGACACTGAAGCTTTCTTT. This chain links TRBV9 with TRBJ1-1, with D perhaps matching TRBD1 (5 bases). Germline V gene sequence: CDR1 SGDLS, CDR2 YYNGEE. The CDR3 totals 16 residues. V lost 4 bases and J 3 bases, leaving 19 bases between the germline ends.

There are many counts of this clonotype. This chain links TRBV21-1 with TRBJ2-1; TRBD1, the table's D call, was not compared with the DNA. TRBV21-1 is termed a pseudogene. This CDR3 comprises 14 residues. CDR3 sequence reads: CASSTHGTEGEQFF. The CDR3 nucleotides are TGTGCCAGCAGCACGCACGGGACGGAGGGTGAGCAGTTCTTC.